Presented here are 7 T cell receptor beta chains from one specimen sequenced in a study of blood T cell repertoires in COVID-19. Repertoires were generated with immunoSEQ multiplex PCR, while TCRdb's copy carries only in-frame clones and drops some. The data show over 100,000 clones, with 85% seen just once and 11% held by the top ten. Specimen: peripheral blood. Receptors originate from a man aged 80 or over with acute or convalescent COVID-19.

There are a few counts of this clone. This CDR3 is CASSPTADNEKLFF. The DNA of the CDR3 is TGTGCCAGCAGTCCGACAGCCGACAATGAAAAACTGTTTTTT. The genes are TRBV6-4 and TRBJ1-4; D possibly corresponds to TRBD1 (5 bases). The CDR3 runs to 14 residues. The V end was cut by 5 bases, the J end by 5 bases, with 12 bases between. CDR1 and CDR2 (germline): MRHNA, SNTAGT.

This clone occurred once. V and J are TRBV29-1 and TRBJ1-2; 8 positions match TRBD1. The CDR3 runs 13 residues. In germline, CDR1 is SQVTM, CDR2 ANQGSEA. V trimming: 6 bases; J trimming: 4 bases; junction bases outside the gene matches: 7. This CDR3 reads CSVQVTGAYGYTF. CDR3 sequence (DNA): TGCAGCGTCCAGGTGACAGGGGCCTATGGCTACACCTTC. The variable domain in full, completed from reference TRBV29-1 and TRBJ1-2, reads SAVISQKPSRDICQRGTSLTIQCQVDSQVTMMFWYRQQPGQSLTLIATANQGSEATYESGFVIDKFPISRPNLTFSTLTVSNMSPEDSSIYLCSVQVTGAYGYTFGSGTRLTVV.

The J gene is TRBJ1-1, the V gene TRBV29-1, with 10 bases aligning to TRBD1. This CDR3 is built from 14 residues. Trimming cost V 6 bases and J 6 bases; bases outside gene matches: 10. Germline V gives CDR1 SQVTM, CDR2 ANQGSEA. CDR3 region: CSVVPGQGVPEAFF. DNA of the CDR3: TGCAGCGTAGTCCCAGGACAGGGGGTCCCTGAAGCTTTCTTT.

The chain links TRBV2 to TRBJ2-4; D is possibly TRBD1 (6 bases). CDR1 is SNHLY and CDR2 is FYNNEI in the germline V gene. The V end lost 1 base, the J end lost 2 bases, and 12 bases lay between the germline ends. The CDR3 is made up of 16 amino acids. The CDR3 DNA reads TGTGCCAGCAGTGAAGACCTCAGGGGAACCAAAAACATTCAGTACTTC. It encodes CASSEDLRGTKNIQYF.

V gene TRBV29-1 combines with J gene TRBJ1-1, with TRBD1 as a possible D gene (6 bases). The CDR3 runs 11 residues. Per the germline V gene, CDR1 is SQVTM and CDR2 is ANQGSEA. Trimming shortened V by 8 bases and J by 7 bases, and 14 bases separated the two germline ends. The CDR3 sequence: CSSSQGGEAFF. In DNA, the CDR3 is TGCAGCTCGTCACAGGGTGGTGAAGCTTTCTTT. The complete variable domain, with remaining parts taken from reference TRBV29-1 and TRBJ1-1, reads SAVISQKPSRDICQRGTSLTIQCQVDSQVTMMFWYRQQPGQSLTLIATANQGSEATYESGFVIDKFPISRPNLTFSTLTVSNMSPEDSSIYLCSSSQGGEAFFGQGTRLTVV.

The table lists this clone with a few counts. V is TRBV3-1 (or the pseudogene TRBV3-2) and J is TRBJ2-7, with 12 bases fitting TRBD2. V lost 6 bases and J lost 2; bases outside the gene matches: 8. Germline V gives CDR1 LGHDT, CDR2 YNNKEL (reference sequence). The CDR3 loop spans 16 amino acids. The CDR3 DNA reads TGTGCCAGCAGTCCCTCTAGCGGGAGGGCTACCTACGAGCAGTACTTC. This gives the protein CASSPSSGRATYEQYF.

The chain has TRBV18 and TRBJ2-7, with 7 bases lining up with TRBD2. Trimming cost V 2 bases and J 0 bases; bases outside gene matches: 4. The CDR3 length is 15 residues. Germline V CDR1 and CDR2: KGHSH, LQKENI. The CDR3 sequence is CASSPVGGSSYEQYF. CDR3 bases: TGTGCCAGCTCACCAGTGGGCGGGAGCTCCTACGAGCAGTACTTC.